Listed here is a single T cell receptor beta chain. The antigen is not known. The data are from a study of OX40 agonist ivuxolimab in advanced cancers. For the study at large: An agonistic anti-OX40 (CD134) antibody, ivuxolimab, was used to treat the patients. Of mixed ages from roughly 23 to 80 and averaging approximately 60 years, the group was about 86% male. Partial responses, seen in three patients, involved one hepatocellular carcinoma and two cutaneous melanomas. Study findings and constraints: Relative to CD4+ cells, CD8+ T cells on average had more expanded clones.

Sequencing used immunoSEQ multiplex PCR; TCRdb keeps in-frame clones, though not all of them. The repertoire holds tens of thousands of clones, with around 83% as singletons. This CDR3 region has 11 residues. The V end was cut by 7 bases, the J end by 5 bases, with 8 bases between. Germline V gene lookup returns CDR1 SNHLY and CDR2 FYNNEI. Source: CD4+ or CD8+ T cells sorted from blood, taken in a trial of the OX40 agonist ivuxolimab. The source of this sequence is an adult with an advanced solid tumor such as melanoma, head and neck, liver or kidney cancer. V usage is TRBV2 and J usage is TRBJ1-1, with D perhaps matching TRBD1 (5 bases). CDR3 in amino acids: CASIRTTEAFF. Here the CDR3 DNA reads TGTGCCAGCATCAGGACAACTGAAGCTTTCTTT. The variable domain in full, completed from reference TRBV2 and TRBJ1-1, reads EPEVTQTPSHQVTQMGQEVILRCVPISNHLYFYWYRQILGQKVEFLVSFYNNEISEKSEIFDDQFSVERPDGSNFTLKIRSTKLEDSAMYFCASIRTTEAFFGQGTRLTVV.